The 26 T cell receptor beta chains reported below all come from one sample, sequenced in a study of blood T cell repertoires in COVID-19. Data came from immunoSEQ multiplex PCR; TCRdb stores just in-frame clones and leaves some out. The data contain 75,000 to 95,000 clones, about 74% of them seen just once; the ten biggest clones take up 3% to 4.5%. The sample taken for sequencing was peripheral blood. The receptors here all came from a man aged 65 to 79 with COVID-19, enrolled during active disease.

This clone came up once. The V and J genes are TRBV27 and TRBJ2-4; 12 nucleotides align to TRBD1. Losses at the gene ends were 5 bases for V and 10 bases for J; bases not matched to a gene: 15. The CDR3 runs to 17 residues. From germline, CDR1 is MNHEY and CDR2 SMNVEV (reference sequence). The CDR3 region has the DNA TGTGCCAGCAGTCCGCCACGGGACAGGGGGCCAGCGAAGATTCAGTACTTC. The encoded protein is CASSPPRDRGPAKIQYF.

This clone was recorded at least ten times. This chain links TRBV5-1 with TRBJ2-7; the D gene is possibly TRBD1 (6 bases). This CDR3 is 13 amino acids long. Trimming cost V 7 bases and J 2 bases, with 13 bases left between them. CDR1 and CDR2 (germline): SGHRS, YFSETQ. The CDR3 DNA reads as TGCGCCAGCTCGGGGACAACTACCTACGAGCAGTACTTC. Amino acids: CASSGTTTYEQYF.

The chain links TRBV7-2 to TRBJ2-7, with 7 nucleotides matching TRBD1. This CDR3 is built from 16 residues. From germline, CDR1 is SGHTA and CDR2 FQGNSA. The trim removed 2 bases at V and 1 base at J, leaving 8 bases unmatched. The CDR3 DNA reads as TGTGCCAGCAGCTTATTGGGGACAGTAGTATCCTACGAGCAGTACTTC. The encoded protein is CASSLLGTVVSYEQYF.

CDR3 sequence reads: CASSYSGRGSNEQFF. In DNA form, the CDR3 reads TGTGCCAGCAGCTATAGCGGGAGGGGTTCCAATGAGCAGTTCTTC. The chain uses TRBV5-4 and TRBJ2-1; 11 bases align to TRBD2. In germline, CDR1 is SGHNT, CDR2 YYREEE (reference sequence). CDR3 length: 15 residues. Trimming at V came to 3 bases and at J to 6 bases, leaving 5 bases not matched to a gene.

The genes are TRBV4-1 and TRBJ2-7; TRBD1 agrees at 7 bases. Germline assignment: CDR1 MGHRA and CDR2 YSYEKL. V gave up 2 bases and J gave up 1 base; unmatched junction bases: 17. There are 19 residues in the CDR3. The CDR3 DNA reads as TGCGCCAGCAGCCAAATAATACCCGTGGGACAGTCTCCTTCCTACGAGCAGTACTTC. Amino acids: CASSQIIPVGQSPSYEQYF.

The V call is TRBV19, the J call TRBJ2-2; 10 bases are shared with TRBD1. Germline CDR1 LNHDA, CDR2 SQIVND (reference sequence). The CDR3 length is 17 residues. Trimming cost V 7 bases and J 5 bases; bases outside gene matches: 13. The CDR3 region is CASTLKGTGVRTGELFF. CDR3 DNA: TGTGCCAGTACCCTTAAAGGGACAGGGGTGCGGACCGGGGAGCTGTTTTTT.

This chain links TRBV5-1 with TRBJ1-6; D is unclear. V lost 7 bases and J 5 bases, leaving 13 bases between the germline ends. The germline gives CDR1 SGHRS, CDR2 YFSETQ. The CDR3 loop spans 14 amino acids. CDR3 protein: CASSGRFNNSPLHF. The CDR3 DNA reads TGCGCCAGCTCAGGCCGGTTCAATAATTCACCCCTCCACTTT.

As concerns this clone: Other DNA sequences in this sample translate to the same CDR3. This rearrangement joins TRBV6-2 or TRBV6-3 to TRBJ1-5, with D tentatively TRBD1 (5 bases). The CDR3 loop spans 13 amino acids. V gave up 6 bases and J gave up 2 bases, with 8 bases separating them. Germline V gene sequence: CDR1 MNHEY, CDR2 SVGEGT. The CDR3 is CASSWGGNQPQHF. The CDR3, as DNA: TGTGCCAGCAGCTGGGGGGGCAATCAGCCCCAGCATTTT.

This clone was recorded at least ten times. The CDR3 DNA follows: TGTGCCAGCAGTTTCGTGTACGAGCAGTACTTC. Translation: CASSFVYEQYF. The gene calls are TRBV28 and TRBJ2-7; D is undetermined. CDR3 length equals 11 residues. V was shortened by 3 bases and J by 4 bases, with 4 bases between the two germline ends. Germline loops: CDR1 MDHEN, CDR2 SYDVKM.

The chain carries TRBV29-1 and TRBJ2-3, with a weak D call TRBD1 (5 bases). This CDR3 has 15 amino acids. Looked up from germline, CDR1 is SQVTM and CDR2 is ANQGSEA. Trimming removed 1 base from V and 5 bases from J, with 16 bases in between. DNA of the CDR3: TGCAGCGTTGAAGTAACAGGCGGCACCGGAGATACGCAGTATTTT. This encodes CSVEVTGGTGDTQYF.

Ten or more counts support this clone. J is TRBJ1-1 and V is TRBV9, with a possible D match to TRBD1 (5 bases). The CDR3 is 14 residues long. Germline lookup yields CDR1 SGDLS and CDR2 YYNGEE. V shed 3 bases and J shed 5 bases, with 14 bases lying between them. As DNA, the CDR3 is TGTGCCAGCAGCGGGGTTGGGGGGAGGACTGAAGCTTTCTTT. Translating gives CASSGVGGRTEAFF.

The V call is TRBV5-1, the J call TRBJ1-2; 10 bases are shared with TRBD1. The CDR3 length is 12 residues. J gave up 14 bases and V 0 bases, and 4 bases lay outside the gene matches. Germline CDR1 reads SGHRS; CDR2 reads YFSETQ. The chain's CDR3 is CASSLAGTGETF. CDR3 nucleotide sequence: TGCGCCAGCAGCTTGGCCGGGACAGGGGAGACCTTC.

This chain links TRBV5-1 with TRBJ2-7, with D hard to call. The CDR3 runs 13 residues. Looked up from germline, CDR1 is SGHRS and CDR2 is YFSETQ. Trimming removed 0 bases at V and 0 bases at J, with 4 bases between. The CDR3 loop reads CASSLGYSYEQYF. CDR3 sequence (DNA): TGCGCCAGCAGCTTGGGCTACTCCTACGAGCAGTACTTC.

V is TRBV4-1 and J is TRBJ2-5; 7 bases line up with TRBD1. Germline loops: CDR1 MGHRA, CDR2 YSYEKL. After removal of 5 bases from V and 5 bases from J, the junction contained 5 bases not matched to a gene. The CDR3 runs to 13 residues. CDR3 amino acids: CASSYRGRETQYF. In DNA, the CDR3 is TGCGCCAGCAGCTACAGGGGACGGGAGACCCAGTACTTC.

The chain carries TRBV20-1 and TRBJ1-1; maybe TRBD1 (6 bases). Germline V gene sequence: CDR1 DFQATT, CDR2 SNEGSKA (reference sequence). This CDR3 comprises 11 residues. CDR3 protein: CSLGGNTEAFF. Here the CDR3 DNA reads TGCAGCTTAGGGGGGAACACTGAAGCTTTCTTT.

The V and J genes are TRBV4-3 and TRBJ2-5; possible D gene TRBD2, 5 bases. Trimming left V 0 bases short and J 1 base short, with 12 bases between. The CDR3 contains 16 residues. The V gene's germline CDR1 is LGHNA and CDR2 YSLEER. The CDR3 region is CASSQDGARAQETQYF. The CDR3 coding sequence is TGCGCCAGCAGCCAAGATGGCGCGAGGGCCCAAGAGACCCAGTACTTC.

This clone was counted only a few times. The chain employs TRBV9 and TRBJ2-2, with D tentatively TRBD1 (5 bases). The germline gives CDR1 SGDLS, CDR2 YYNGEE. V shed 4 bases and J shed 5 bases, with 12 bases lying between them. This CDR3 spans 14 amino acids. CDR3 nucleotide sequence: TGTGCCAGCAGCCCCCGGACACAAACCGGGGAGCTGTTTTTT. This encodes CASSPRTQTGELFF.

The chain recombines TRBV18 with TRBJ1-1, with TRBD1 matching 8 bases. V lost 4 bases and J lost 0; bases outside the gene matches: 4. This CDR3 spans 15 amino acids. Germline assignment: CDR1 KGHSH and CDR2 LQKENI. The CDR3: CASSRDRSMNTEAFF. The CDR3, as DNA: TGTGCCAGCTCACGGGACAGGTCAATGAACACTGAAGCTTTCTTT.

V gene TRBV6-4 combines with J gene TRBJ2-2, with 8 bases matching TRBD2. Germline V gene lookup returns CDR1 MRHNA and CDR2 SNTAGT. CDR3 length: 16 amino acids. V was clipped by 6 bases and J by 4 bases; unmatched bases: 10. CDR3 bases: TGTGCCAGCAGCGGTAGCGGGACCGCGGGCACCGGGGAGCTGTTTTTT. Amino acids: CASSGSGTAGTGELFF.

This clone was counted a few times. This chain joins TRBV5-1 and TRBJ1-2; TRBD1 agrees at 7 bases. Germline V gene data show CDR1 as SGHRS and CDR2 as YFSETQ. V trimming: 4 bases; J trimming: 6 bases; junction bases outside the gene matches: 9. The CDR3 runs 14 residues. CDR3 region: CASSADSGTDGYTF. The CDR3 DNA is TGCGCCAGCAGCGCTGACTCCGGGACAGATGGCTACACCTTC.

The CDR3 DNA sequence: TGTGCCAGTAGCACATCTAGCGGGAGGTTTGATACGCAGTATTTT. Translated: CASSTSSGRFDTQYF. The J gene is TRBJ2-3, the V gene TRBV19, with 11 bases identical to TRBD2. Germline V gene lookup returns CDR1 LNHDA and CDR2 SQIVND (reference sequence). The CDR3 totals 15 residues. V was clipped by 6 bases and J by 6 bases; unmatched bases: 8. Full variable domain (rest looked up from reference TRBV19 and TRBJ2-3): DGGITQSPKYLFRKEGQNVTLSCEQNLNHDAMYWYRQDPGQGLRLIYYSQIVNDFQKGDIAEGYSVSREKKESFPLTVTSAQKNPTAFYLCASSTSSGRFDTQYFGPGTRLTVL.

This clone was observed a few times. The chain carries TRBV24-1 and TRBJ1-1; 8 nucleotides line up with TRBD1. The germline gives CDR1 KGHDR, CDR2 SFDVKD. J lost 3 bases, V lost 4 bases, and 9 bases had no gene match. This CDR3 contains 16 residues. The CDR3 DNA is TGTGCCACCAGTGACGGCCGACAGGGGATGGACACTGAAGCTTTCTTT. This codes for CATSDGRQGMDTEAFF.

This clone was recorded only once. The gene calls are TRBV15 and TRBJ2-7; D unclear. This CDR3 has 18 residues. CDR1 is LNHNV, CDR2 YYDKDF, per germline (reference sequence). Trimming removed 5 bases at V and 4 bases at J, with 27 bases between. The DNA for the CDR3 is TGTGCCACCAGCGGTGGGCCCTCATCGATGAGTTTCTTTTACGAGCAGTACTTC. Encoded protein: CATSGGPSSMSFFYEQYF.

The chain is built from TRBV5-4 and TRBJ2-7; no clear D gene. Germline V lookup: CDR1 SGHNT, CDR2 YYREEE (reference sequence). The CDR3 totals 14 residues. The germline V and J ends were trimmed by 3 bases and 5 bases, with 15 bases remaining between them. This chain's CDR3 is CASSYSSLGDEQYF. CDR3 bases: TGTGCCAGCAGCTATTCCTCTTTAGGAGACGAGCAGTACTTC.

The V call is TRBV30, the J call TRBJ2-2; 11 bases line up with TRBD2. From germline, CDR1 is GTSNPN and CDR2 SVGIG (reference sequence). V lost 8 bases, J lost 2 bases, and 7 bases stayed unmatched. CDR3 length: 15 amino acids. CDR3 DNA: TGTGCCGGGCCGGGACTAGCGGCTAACACCGGGGAGCTGTTTTTT. Amino acids: CAGPGLAANTGELFF.

The V and J genes are TRBV5-1 and TRBJ2-3; maybe TRBD2 (6 bases). V gave up 0 bases and J gave up 1 base, with 15 bases separating them. The CDR3 is made up of 17 amino acids. Per the germline V gene, CDR1 is SGHRS and CDR2 is YFSETQ. Here the CDR3 DNA reads TGCGCCAGCAGCTTGGCCACCGGGACTTTTCGCACAGATACGCAGTATTTT. Translating gives CASSLATGTFRTDTQYF.